One sample yielded the 29 T cell receptor beta chains listed below, sequenced in a study of T cells in Graves' hyperthyroidism and ophthalmopathy (dated by TCRdb to about 2019). The library came from multiplex PCR. Sequenced using an Illumina HiSeq 2000. The TCR beta CDR3 regions were amplified from the RNA transcripts. A first-round RT-PCR of the TCR CDR3 used the HTBI primer set with the Qiagen OneStep RT-PCR kit. TCRdb cleaned the public reads at Q25 with fastp, built clones with MiXCR and kept in-frame beta chains. Each CDR3 protein appears once, grouped with its most common genes and DNA. In this sample the table shows 500,000 to 600,000 distinct CDR3 sequences, roughly 50% of which occur a single time. The ten largest clones capture around 7.7% of the sample. Sequencing was performed on peripheral blood or thyroid tissue (not recorded which). The receptors were sampled from a woman aged 18-29 years with Graves' hyperthyroidism.

This clonotype was detected ten times or more. The chain is built from TRBV7-2 and TRBJ2-7; perhaps TRBD2 as D (7 bases). This CDR3 spans 15 amino acids. The V and J ends lost 2 bases and 3 bases respectively, with 14 bases between them. Germline CDR1 reads SGHTA; CDR2 reads FQGNSA. The CDR3: CASSLRRGGGYEQYF. The CDR3 DNA is TGTGCCAGCAGCTTAAGGCGGGGAGGGGGCTACGAGCAGTACTTC.

This clonotype was recorded at least ten times. CDR3 amino acids: CASSQDGYMNTEAFF. CDR3 sequence (DNA): TGTGCCAGCAGTCAAGACGGTTACATGAACACTGAAGCTTTCTTT. V and J are TRBV6-5 and TRBJ1-1; no clear D. CDR3 length: 15 amino acids. Trimming stripped 5 bases from V and 0 bases from J, with 13 bases between. Germline V gene lookup returns CDR1 MNHEY and CDR2 SVGAGI.

J is TRBJ2-1 and V is TRBV20-1; TRBD2 matches 8 bases. The V segment lost 5 bases and the J segment 8 bases; nucleotides outside the gene matches: 11. CDR1 is DFQATT, CDR2 SNEGSKA, per germline (reference sequence). The CDR3 runs 14 residues. Here the CDR3 reads CSAPSGSTYHEQFF. As DNA, the CDR3 is TGCAGTGCTCCCAGCGGGAGTACATACCATGAGCAGTTCTTC.

This clonotype was counted many times. V usage is TRBV7-3 and J usage is TRBJ1-2; no firm D call. V was pared by 6 bases and J by 5 bases, with 13 bases between. Germline V lookup: CDR1 SGHTA, CDR2 FQGTGA. The CDR3 loop spans 13 amino acids. Here the CDR3 reads CASSRGGVYGYTF. The CDR3 DNA reads TGTGCCAGCAGTCGCGGTGGGGTTTATGGCTACACCTTC.

This clonotype was observed once. The J gene is TRBJ2-7, the V gene TRBV7-6; D unresolved. V lost 10 bases to trimming and J lost 6 bases, with 13 bases between them. The germline gives CDR1 SGHVS, CDR2 FNYEAQ. The CDR3 runs to 11 residues. In DNA, the CDR3 is TGTGCCATCAGTGAAACGGGCGAGCAGTACTTC. Protein: CAISETGEQYF.

Notes on this clonotype: The CDR3 does not end in the conserved phenylalanine or tryptophan, so this is likely a read error. The chain joins TRBV2 to TRBJ1-2, with D unresolved. The CDR3 spans 14 residues. Trimming stripped 1 base from V and 2 bases from J, with 8 bases between. Germline CDR1 SNHLY, CDR2 FYNNEI. The CDR3 region has the DNA TGTGCCAGCAGTGAAGAGGGAAAAAACTATGGCTACACCTCC. Its translation is CASSEEGKNYGYTS.

The rearrangement links TRBV12-5 to TRBJ1-5, with unresolved D. Germline V gives CDR1 LGHNT, CDR2 FRNRAP. The CDR3 contains 13 residues. With 3 bases removed from V and 7 bases from J, the gap between germline ends came to 10 bases. CDR3 nucleotide sequence: TGTGCTAGTGGTTTAAGGGTAGCCCAGCCCCAGCATTTT. The encoded protein is CASGLRVAQPQHF.

The V and J genes are TRBV4-2 and TRBJ1-1; 9 nucleotides align to TRBD1. The CDR3 runs to 18 residues. Germline V gene data show CDR1 as LGHNA and CDR2 as YNFKEQ. With 1 base clipped from V and 1 base from J, the junction kept 10 bases outside the gene matches. The DNA of the CDR3 is TGTGCCAGCAGCCAAGTGGTCGTTTGGGGACAGGGGAACACTGAAGCTTTCTTT. It yields the protein CASSQVVVWGQGNTEAFF.

The CDR3 region is CASPTSGSYEQYF. CDR3 coding DNA: TGTGCCAGCCCGACTAGCGGGAGCTACGAGCAGTACTTC. The chain joins TRBV2 to TRBJ2-7; 12 positions match TRBD2. This CDR3 is 13 amino acids long. The germline V gene has CDR1 SNHLY and CDR2 FYNNEI. V shed 8 bases, J shed 3 bases, and the junction held 2 bases outside the gene matches.

The chain joins TRBV7-6 to TRBJ2-7; the D is unclear. Germline CDR1 and CDR2: SGHVS and FNYEAQ. V shed 3 bases and J shed 7 bases, with 16 bases lying between them. CDR3 length: 14 amino acids. This chain's CDR3 is CASSFRVRGDEQYF. In nucleotides, the CDR3 is TGTGCCAGCAGCTTCCGGGTCCGCGGAGATGAGCAGTACTTC.

This clonotype was picked up many times. The CDR3 region has the DNA TGCAGTGCTAGACTCTCCTACACCGGGGAGCTGTTTTTT. Translating it yields CSARLSYTGELFF. The chain is built from TRBV20-1 and TRBJ2-2; D gene unclear. Trimming shortened V by 2 bases and J by 3 bases, and 7 bases separated the two germline ends. Germline loops: CDR1 DFQATT, CDR2 SNEGSKA (reference sequence). This CDR3 region has 13 residues.

This clonotype was observed at least ten times. The chain is built from TRBV14 and TRBJ1-2; 9 positions match TRBD1. Per the germline V gene, CDR1 is SGHDN and CDR2 is FVKESK. This CDR3 spans 15 amino acids. With V trimmed by 4 bases and J by 4 bases, 7 bases remained unmatched. The CDR3: CASSPTGGSGYGYTF. For the CDR3, the DNA is TGTGCCAGCAGCCCGACAGGGGGTTCCGGCTATGGCTACACCTTC. Variable domain in full (rest from reference TRBV14 and TRBJ1-2): EAGVTQFPSHSVIEKGQTVTLRCDPISGHDNLYWYRRVMGKEIKFLLHFVKESKQDESGMPNNRFLAERTGGTYSTLKVQPAELEDSGVYFCASSPTGGSGYGYTFGSGTRLTVV.

This clonotype was seen only once. One junction end does not reproduce the germline sequence, and a read error may be involved. V usage is TRBV9 and J usage is TRBJ1-1; D ambiguous. The CDR3 sequence is 13 residues long. Germline assignment: CDR1 SGDLS and CDR2 YYNGEE. The CDR3, as DNA: TGTGCCAGTAGCGTATCAGTGAACGCTGAAGCTTTCTTT. Translation: CASSVSVNAEAFF.

This clonotype was detected ten times or more. This chain links TRBV5-6 with TRBJ1-5; tentative D call: TRBD1 (5 bases). Trimming shortened V by 7 bases and J by 7 bases, and 12 bases separated the two germline ends. This CDR3 spans 12 amino acids. Germline values: CDR1 SGHDT, CDR2 YYEEEE. The CDR3 nucleotides read TGTGCCAGCCACGGGAGGGACCAGCCCCAGCATTTT. Encoded protein: CASHGRDQPQHF.

The chain employs TRBV5-6 and TRBJ2-7, with D tentatively TRBD1 (6 bases). The germline CDR1 and CDR2 sequences are SGHDT and YYEEEE. Trimming pared 0 bases from V and 3 bases from J, leaving 19 bases between. This CDR3 region has 17 residues. The CDR3, as DNA: TGTGCCAGCAGCTTGGCCTCCCCGACAGGCACCTTCTACGAGCAGTACTTC. This sequence encodes CASSLASPTGTFYEQYF.

Only one count was recorded for this clonotype. This could be a read error, since a much larger clone is one nucleotide away. V gene TRBV7-9 combines with J gene TRBJ1-4; no clear D. In germline, CDR1 is SEHNR, CDR2 FQNEAQ (reference sequence). The CDR3 consists of 15 residues. CDR3 nucleotides: TGTGCCAGCAGCTCCTCGCTGATGGCAGGTGAAGAACTGTTTTTT. It codes for CASSSSLMAGEELFF. Supplemented by reference TRBV7-9 and TRBJ1-4, the full variable domain reads DTGVSQNPRHKITKRGQNVTFRCDPISEHNRLYWYRQTLGQGPEFLTYFQNEAQLEKSRLLSDRFSAERPKGSFSTLEIQRTEQGDSAMYLCASSSSLMAGEELFFGSGTQLSVL.

In the case of this clonotype: At one boundary the junction diverges from the germline segment, which might be a read error. The J gene is TRBJ1-6, the V gene TRBV7-3; 12 bases match TRBD1. The CDR3 has 18 residues. In germline, CDR1 is SGHTA, CDR2 FQGTGA. DNA of the CDR3: TGCGCCAGCAGCTTATCCCCCGGGACAGGGGGCAATAATTCACCCCTCCACTTT. Its translation: CASSLSPGTGGNNSPLHF.

The chain recombines TRBV2 with TRBJ2-7; D not resolved. This CDR3 contains 13 residues. Germline-derived CDR1 and CDR2 are SNHLY and FYNNEI. V was clipped by 4 bases and J by 2 bases, with 9 bases between them. CDR3 bases: TGTGCCAGCAGTGGGGCAGGAGCCTACGAGCAGTACTTC. It is translated as CASSGAGAYEQYF.

This clonotype was recorded many times. The CDR3 DNA reads TGTGCCAGCAGCGCAGGGACTAGCGCGTACAATGAGCAGTTCTTC. It translates to CASSAGTSAYNEQFF. This chain joins TRBV9 and TRBJ2-1; TRBD2 agrees at 10 bases. The trim removed 3 bases at V and 4 bases at J, leaving 4 bases unmatched. CDR1 is SGDLS and CDR2 is YYNGEE in the germline V gene. This CDR3 is 15 amino acids long.

The chain employs TRBV7-2 and TRBJ1-3; D not certain. Germline CDR1 reads SGHTA; CDR2 reads FQGNSA. Trimming took 5 bases from V and 8 from J, leaving 28 bases between them. The CDR3 consists of 18 residues. The CDR3 coding sequence is TGTGCCAGCAGCCTGGACGGATACACTACTAACTATGGCTACACCATATATTTT. It specifies CASSLDGYTTNYGYTIYF.

This clonotype has at least ten counts. The gene calls are TRBV12-3 or TRBV12-4 and TRBJ1-4; 9 bases are shared with TRBD1. This CDR3 is 16 amino acids long. V trimming: 4 bases; J trimming: 7 bases; junction bases outside the gene matches: 10. The CDR3, as DNA: TGTGCCAGCAGTTCCCGGGACAGGGCAGAGAGTGAAAAACTGTTTTTT. Translation gives CASSSRDRAESEKLFF.

This clonotype was found many times. The chain has TRBV4-1 and TRBJ2-7; tentatively, D is TRBD2 (5 bases). The germline gives CDR1 MGHRA, CDR2 YSYEKL. The germline V and J ends were trimmed by 3 bases and 0 bases, with 18 bases remaining between them. The CDR3 has 17 amino acids. The CDR3 DNA sequence: TGCGCCAGCAGCCAGGGCAGACTAACCAGGAGCTCCTACGAGCAGTACTTC. It encodes CASSQGRLTRSSYEQYF.

V usage is TRBV20-1 and J usage is TRBJ1-6; unclear D gene. This CDR3 has 14 residues. V was shortened by 5 bases and J by 4 bases, with 12 bases between the two germline ends. Germline CDR1 DFQATT, CDR2 SNEGSKA (reference sequence). This chain's CDR3 is CSARKADYNSPLHF. The DNA for the CDR3 is TGCAGTGCTCGAAAGGCGGATTATAATTCACCCCTCCACTTT.

V gene TRBV12-3 or TRBV12-4 combines with J gene TRBJ1-2; 7 bases match TRBD1. The CDR3 is made up of 18 amino acids. With 4 bases clipped from V and 5 bases from J, the junction kept 19 bases outside the gene matches. The CDR3 loop is CASSSRSRGGGRGYGYTF. CDR3 nucleotides: TGTGCCAGCAGTTCCAGATCGCGAGGGGGGGGCAGGGGGTATGGCTACACCTTC.

This clonotype was counted ten times or more. This rearrangement joins TRBV10-3 to TRBJ2-7; D gene unclear. The CDR3 is made up of 12 amino acids. V shed 4 bases and J shed 3 bases, with 7 bases lying between them. The germline V gene has CDR1 ENHRY and CDR2 SYGVKD. The CDR3 region is CAISVESYEQYF. CDR3 DNA: TGTGCCATCAGTGTTGAGAGCTACGAGCAGTACTTC.

Written as DNA, the CDR3 is TGTGCCAGCAGCCAATCACCAGGCGGGGGGACAGCTGGCTACACCTTC. It specifies CASSQSPGGGTAGYTF. The chain is built from TRBV14 and TRBJ1-2; 7 bases fit TRBD1. This CDR3 region has 16 residues. The germline gives CDR1 SGHDN, CDR2 FVKESK. V trimming: 2 bases; J trimming: 7 bases; junction bases outside the gene matches: 13.

This clonotype has a handful of counts. The genes are TRBV6-1 and TRBJ2-1; 11 nucleotides agree with TRBD2. With V trimmed by 6 bases and J by 13 bases, 5 bases remained unmatched. This CDR3 has 12 residues. Germline V gives CDR1 MNHNS, CDR2 SASEGT. CDR3 protein: CASSPTSGRQFF. The CDR3 nucleotides are TGTGCCAGCAGCCCTACTAGCGGGAGACAGTTCTTC.

This clonotype was detected many times. The CDR3 bases are TGTGCCAGCAGCGGGACAGGGGGCGCCGGTAGCAATCAGCCCCAGCATTTT. Encoded protein: CASSGTGGAGSNQPQHF. The chain has TRBV7-9 and TRBJ1-5, with 12 nucleotides matching TRBD1. The V and J ends lost 5 bases and 0 bases, in that order; junction bases with no gene match: 5. CDR1 and CDR2 from the germline V gene are SEHNR and FQNEAQ (reference sequence). The CDR3 has 17 residues.

The sample holds a few counts of this clonotype. CDR3 sequence: CASSDAGNEKLFF. The CDR3 DNA reads as TGTGCCAGCAGTGATGCAGGGAACGAAAAACTGTTTTTT. The gene calls are TRBV6-1 and TRBJ1-4, with D perhaps matching TRBD1 (5 bases). The germline V gene encodes CDR1 MNHNS and CDR2 SASEGT. Between the trimmed V and J ends, which lost 3 bases and 8 bases, there was a span of 10 bases. The CDR3 extends over 13 amino acids.